This entry lists 15 T cell receptor beta chains sequenced from one sample in a study of patients and donors after allogeneic stem cell transplantation. MiXCR, applied by TCRdb to the RT-PCR reads, yields one record per CDR3 protein. The table shows about 960,000 distinct CDR3 sequences, with roughly 18% occurring only once. Sequencing was performed on blood, either unsorted or a sorted T cell fraction (not recorded which). The receptors shown here come from a human donor who was either an allogeneic HSCT recipient or a stem cell or donor lymphocyte infusion donor (not recorded which). It is not recorded whose cells these are; they may come from a transplant donor.

This clonotype was seen a handful of times. The chain employs TRBV13 and TRBJ1-1; D is unclear. The V end was cut by 1 base, the J end by 8 bases, with 5 bases between. CDR3 length: 11 residues. The germline V gene encodes CDR1 PRHDT and CDR2 FYEKMQ (reference sequence). The CDR3 DNA reads as TGTGCCAGCAGCTTAGTGTTAGAAGCTTTCTTT. Encoded protein: CASSLVLEAFF.

This clonotype has a handful of counts. V is TRBV5-1 and J is TRBJ2-3, with 9 bases matching TRBD2. CDR3 size: 18 residues. Losses at the gene ends were 5 bases for V and 1 base for J; bases not matched to a gene: 14. CDR1 is SGHRS, CDR2 YFSETQ, per germline. Here the CDR3 DNA reads TGCGCCAGCAGACTTCTACTAGCGGGCCCAGGGGGCACAGATACGCAGTATTTT. Its protein product is CASRLLLAGPGGTDTQYF.

This clonotype turned up a few times. The V gene is TRBV29-1, the J gene TRBJ1-2, with TRBD1 matching over 7 bases. The CDR3 loop spans 14 amino acids. The germline V gene has CDR1 SQVTM and CDR2 ANQGSEA. V lost 4 bases, J lost 1 base, and 6 bases stayed unmatched. CDR3 DNA: TGCAGCGTTGGCAGGGGGGGAGTTAACTATGGCTACACCTTC. This translates into CSVGRGGVNYGYTF.

This clonotype was seen a handful of times. The chain couples TRBV19 to TRBJ2-3; 9 nucleotides align to TRBD2. Unmatched junction bases numbered 8, after V lost 7 bases and J lost 3 bases. There are 15 residues in the CDR3. Germline values: CDR1 LNHDA, CDR2 SQIVND (reference sequence). The CDR3 is CASMGSGRRTDTQYF. CDR3 DNA: TGTGCCAGTATGGGTAGCGGGAGAAGAACAGATACGCAGTATTTT.

Ten or more counts support this clonotype. A junction boundary mismatches the germline segment, possibly from a read error. This sequence joins TRBV4-3 and TRBJ1-1; TRBD1 is a possible D gene (6 bases). CDR1 is LGHNA, CDR2 YSLEER, per germline. This CDR3 spans 13 amino acids. The chain's CDR3 is CASSQDRNTEAFF. CDR3 coding DNA: TGTGCCAGCAGCCAGGACAGGAACACTGAAGCTTTCTTT.

The CDR3 sequence is CASSLYGTSGSSYEQYF. The CDR3 region has the DNA TGCGCCAGCAGCTTGTACGGGACTAGCGGGTCTTCCTACGAGCAGTACTTC. This chain connects TRBV5-1 to TRBJ2-7, with TRBD2 matching over 12 bases. CDR3 length equals 17 residues. The V and J ends lost 1 base and 1 base, in that order; junction bases with no gene match: 6. CDR1 is SGHRS and CDR2 is YFSETQ in the germline V gene.

The chain employs TRBV20-1 and TRBJ2-1; weak D call: TRBD2 (6 bases). V gave up 6 bases and J gave up 0 bases, with 12 bases separating them. CDR1 is DFQATT, CDR2 SNEGSKA, per germline (reference sequence). This CDR3 region has 14 residues. The CDR3 coding sequence is TGCAGTGCCATGGGGGGAAGCTCCTACAATGAGCAGTTCTTC. As protein: CSAMGGSSYNEQFF.

This clonotype occurred many times. The chain links TRBV29-1 to TRBJ2-1, with 10 nucleotides matching TRBD2. The V and J ends lost 7 bases and 8 bases, in that order; junction bases with no gene match: 14. Germline V CDR1 and CDR2: SQVTM, ANQGSEA. The CDR3 length is 15 residues. In DNA, the CDR3 is TGCAGCGCCGGACTAGCGGTCCTTCGAGTGGATGAGCAGTTCTTC. Its protein is CSAGLAVLRVDEQFF.

The gene calls are TRBV7-2 and TRBJ1-1; D is unresolved. From germline, CDR1 is SGHTA and CDR2 FQGNSA. This CDR3 comprises 15 residues. Trimming took 0 bases from V and 4 from J, leaving 12 bases between them. CDR3 loop: CASSLAFPGSTEAFF. The DNA for the CDR3 is TGTGCCAGCAGCTTAGCGTTTCCGGGGTCCACTGAAGCTTTCTTT.

This clonotype has only a few counts. This chain joins TRBV4-2 and TRBJ1-1; 8 positions agree with TRBD1. V was clipped by 3 bases and J by 5 bases; unmatched bases: 11. Germline V gives CDR1 LGHNA, CDR2 YNFKEQ. There are 16 residues in the CDR3. The CDR3 here is CASSQTLRGRGTEAFF. CDR3 bases: TGTGCCAGCAGCCAGACCCTCAGGGGGCGCGGAACTGAAGCTTTCTTT.

The CDR3 reads CASSALGATQYF. The CDR3 nucleotides are TGTGCCAGCAGTGCTCTGGGGGCTACGCAGTATTTT. This rearrangement joins TRBV6-1 to TRBJ2-3, with D possibly being TRBD1 (6 bases). The CDR3 spans 12 residues. CDR1 MNHNS and CDR2 SASEGT come from the germline V gene. With 4 bases removed from V and 8 bases from J, the gap between germline ends came to 10 bases.

A single count supports this clonotype. This chain links TRBV15 with TRBJ1-5; D not certain. The CDR3 is 14 amino acids. The V and J ends lost 1 base and 7 bases respectively, with 11 bases between them. Germline CDR1 reads LNHNV; CDR2 reads YYDKDF (reference sequence). CDR3 loop: CATSRVGVGQPQHF. The CDR3 bases are TGTGCCACCAGCAGAGTCGGGGTTGGGCAGCCCCAGCATTTT.

The sample holds a few counts of this clonotype. The chain has TRBV9 and TRBJ2-5, with D uncertain. In germline, CDR1 is SGDLS, CDR2 YYNGEE. V lost 0 bases and J lost 5, with 8 bases in between. This CDR3 is 13 amino acids long. This CDR3 is CASSVATWETQYF. The CDR3 nucleotides read TGTGCCAGCAGCGTAGCTACTTGGGAGACCCAGTACTTC.

This chain joins TRBV12-3 or TRBV12-4 and TRBJ2-2; TRBD2 matches 10 bases. J lost 8 bases, V lost 6 bases, and 9 bases had no gene match. The CDR3 consists of 15 residues. This CDR3 is CASRRAGGPLGELFF. Written as DNA, the CDR3 is TGTGCCAGCAGAAGAGCGGGAGGGCCGTTGGGGGAGCTGTTTTTT.

This chain uses TRBV29-1 with TRBJ1-2, with D tentatively TRBD1 (5 bases). V was clipped by 5 bases and J by 2 bases, with 15 bases between them. Germline V gives CDR1 SQVTM, CDR2 ANQGSEA. This CDR3 comprises 14 residues. The CDR3: CSVPNRITNYGYTF. CDR3 nucleotides: TGCAGCGTTCCAAACAGGATAACGAACTATGGCTACACCTTC.